The T cell receptor beta chain under discussion was sequenced for a study of CD8+CD57+ T cells in acquired aplastic anemia. The template for TCR beta VDJ and CDR3 sequence profiling was genomic DNA. TCRdb independently ran MiXCR on the reads; one entry per CDR3 protein. The sample lists over 100,000 distinct CDR3 sequences; about 40% were seen once. This clonotype was counted a single time. The CDR3 runs 14 residues. Germline CDR1 and CDR2: ENHRY and SYGVKD. V lost 3 bases to trimming and J lost 5 bases; unmatched junction nucleotides: 3. The sequence derives from a human donor in good health, serving as a control. Sequenced input: sorted CD4+, CD8+, or CD8+CD57+ T cells (not recorded which) from PBMCs. The V gene is TRBV10-3, the J gene TRBJ2-5; 10 bases fit TRBD2. The CDR3 protein is CAISELAGGETQYF. CDR3 DNA: TGTGCCATCAGTGAATTAGCGGGAGGTGAGACCCAGTACTTC.